Below are 24 T cell receptor beta chains sequenced from a single sample in a study of T cells in Graves' hyperthyroidism and ophthalmopathy. RNA transcripts yielded amplified TCR beta CDR3 regions. In the first-round RT-PCR of the TCR CDR3, the HTBI primer set was used. Each CDR3 protein gets one entry after TCRdb re-called the multiplex PCR reads with MiXCR. The table shows over 650,000 distinct CDR3 sequences, with 16% occurring only once. Material: blood. The source is a man younger than 30 with Graves' hyperthyroidism.

The table lists this clonotype with a few counts. V is TRBV27 and J is TRBJ2-6; 7 nucleotides match TRBD2. The CDR3 extends over 19 amino acids. Germline CDR1 and CDR2: MNHEY and SMNVEV (reference sequence). V lost 5 bases to trimming and J lost 4 bases; unmatched junction nucleotides: 17. CDR3 sequence: CASSVLGSGPTGGANVLTF. The CDR3 bases are TGTGCCAGCAGTGTACTGGGTAGCGGGCCGACGGGAGGGGCCAACGTCCTGACTTTC.

This clonotype was seen repeatedly, ten times or more. The chain recombines TRBV20-1 with TRBJ2-7; possibly TRBD2 for D (6 bases). The germline CDR1 and CDR2 sequences are DFQATT and SNEGSKA (reference sequence). The CDR3 runs 15 residues. V lost 0 bases, J lost 0 bases, and 12 bases lay in between. The CDR3 DNA follows: TGCAGTGCTAGAGATCAGCGGGCGGGCTCCTACGAGCAGTACTTC. It is translated as CSARDQRAGSYEQYF.

This clonotype was picked up a small number of times. V gene TRBV10-3 combines with J gene TRBJ2-1; D tentatively reads TRBD1 or TRBD2 (6 bases each). V was cut by 4 bases and J by 0 bases, with 22 bases left in between. This CDR3 comprises 19 residues. Germline V gene data show CDR1 as ENHRY and CDR2 as SYGVKD. In DNA form, the CDR3 reads TGTGCCATCAGTGCAATGGGGGGACAAAAGTCCGGCTCCTACAATGAGCAGTTCTTC. Its translation: CAISAMGGQKSGSYNEQFF.

This clonotype occurred many times. V gene TRBV28 combines with J gene TRBJ2-5, with 16 bases aligning to TRBD2. V gave up 4 bases and J gave up 7 bases; unmatched junction bases: 9. Germline V lookup: CDR1 MDHEN, CDR2 SYDVKM. The CDR3 loop spans 17 amino acids. The CDR3 DNA sequence: TGTGCCAGCAGTTCGGGACTAGCGGGAGGGTCATCTGGGACCCAGTACTTC. Protein product: CASSSGLAGGSSGTQYF.

DNA of the CDR3: TGTGCCAGCAGCCCCCTTGGGGGGCCGGCCCAAGAGACCCAGTACTTC. It translates to CASSPLGGPAQETQYF. The gene calls are TRBV11-3 and TRBJ2-5; either TRBD1 or TRBD2 may fit D (6 bases each). Trimming cost V 5 bases and J 1 base, with 17 bases left between them. CDR1 is SGHNT and CDR2 is YENEEA in the germline V gene. The CDR3 loop spans 16 amino acids. Filled out from reference TRBV11-3 and TRBJ2-5, the complete variable domain reads EAGVVQSPRYKIIEKKQPVAFWCNPISGHNTLYWYLQNLGQGPELLIRYENEEAVDDSQLPKDRFSAERLKGVDSTLKIQPAELGDSAVYLCASSPLGGPAQETQYFGPGTRLLVL.

Note on this clonotype: The junction and the germline gene differ at one end; a read error may be behind it. This chain joins TRBV3-1 and TRBJ2-7; TRBD2 matches at 13 bases. The V gene's germline CDR1 is LGHDT and CDR2 YNNKEL (reference sequence). CDR3 length: 17 residues. The DNA of the CDR3 is TGTGCCAGCAGCCCGGGACTAGCGGGGTTAGTCTCCAACGAGCAGTACTTC. This gives the protein CASSPGLAGLVSNEQYF.

The chain recombines TRBV5-5 with TRBJ2-5, with 14 bases fitting TRBD2. This CDR3 is 17 amino acids long. The V gene's germline CDR1 is SGHKS and CDR2 YYEKEE (reference sequence). V dropped 4 bases and J dropped 2; count of bases not matched to a gene: 7. Written as DNA, the CDR3 is TGTGCCAGCAGCCGGGGGGGACTAGCGGGAGAGCAAGAGACCCAGTACTTC. Its protein product is CASSRGGLAGEQETQYF.

This clonotype was counted ten times or more. The CDR3 DNA reads TGCAGTGCTAGCCTCCTAGCGGGAGTCGGACATGAGCAGTTCTTC. This gives the protein CSASLLAGVGHEQFF. V gene TRBV20-1 combines with J gene TRBJ2-1; 10 bases fit TRBD2. V gave up 3 bases and J gave up 8 bases; unmatched junction bases: 10. CDR3 length equals 15 residues. Germline values: CDR1 DFQATT, CDR2 SNEGSKA (reference sequence).

This clonotype appeared a few times. One end of the junction is discordant with germline, which a read error may explain. The CDR3 nucleotides are TGTGCCAGCGGCTTCGGCCCCTACGAGCAGTACTTC. Its protein product is CASGFGPYEQYF. J is TRBJ2-7 and V is TRBV11-2, with unresolved D. The CDR3 has 12 amino acids. Per the germline V gene, CDR1 is SGHAT and CDR2 is FQNNGV.

This rearrangement joins TRBV19 to TRBJ2-7; tentative D call: TRBD1 (6 bases). Germline CDR1 is LNHDA and CDR2 is SQIVND (reference sequence). This CDR3 is 13 amino acids long. Trimming shortened V by 5 bases and J by 3 bases, and 11 bases separated the two germline ends. The CDR3 bases are TGTGCCAGTAGTCTCCTACAGGGCTACGAGCAGTACTTC. This sequence encodes CASSLLQGYEQYF.

This chain links TRBV12-3 or TRBV12-4 with TRBJ2-3; D remains unclear. There are 15 residues in the CDR3. The V end lost 0 bases, the J end lost 4 bases, and 11 bases lay between the germline ends. Here the CDR3 DNA reads TGTGCCAGCAGTTTAGCGCCGCAGTTTGCAGATACGCAGTATTTT. Amino acid sequence: CASSLAPQFADTQYF.

This clonotype occurred a few times. This chain's CDR3 is CASSASGQGNEQFF. In DNA form, the CDR3 reads TGTGCCAGCAGCGCCTCGGGACAGGGAAATGAGCAGTTCTTC. The V gene is TRBV7-3, the J gene TRBJ2-1; 9 nucleotides align to TRBD1. The CDR3 extends over 14 amino acids. V lost 5 bases and J lost 7; bases outside the gene matches: 6. The germline gives CDR1 SGHTA, CDR2 FQGTGA.

This clonotype was counted many times. The CDR3 DNA reads TGTGCCAGCAGCACCATGGGCTCTGGGGCCAACGTCCTGACTTTC. Amino acids: CASSTMGSGANVLTF. The chain couples TRBV11-2 to TRBJ2-6; D is ambiguous. Germline CDR1 is SGHAT and CDR2 is FQNNGV. This CDR3 region has 15 residues. The germline V and J ends were trimmed by 5 bases and 0 bases, with 8 bases remaining between them.

This clonotype has ten or more counts. The DNA of the CDR3 is TGTGCCAGCAGGGGACAGGGGAACAGAGATACGCAGTATTTT. It translates to CASRGQGNRDTQYF. This chain links TRBV7-2 with TRBJ2-3; 10 nucleotides line up with TRBD1. Unmatched junction bases numbered 5, after V lost 6 bases and J lost 5 bases. The CDR3 runs 14 residues. CDR1 is SGHTA and CDR2 is FQGNSA in the germline V gene. Full variable domain (missing parts from reference TRBV7-2 and TRBJ2-3): GAGVSQSPSNKVTEKGKDVELRCDPISGHTALYWYRQSLGQGLEFLIYFQGNSAPDKSGLPSDRFSAERTGGSVSTLTIQRTQQEDSAVYLCASRGQGNRDTQYFGPGTRLTVL.

Points on this clonotype: Since a much larger clone is just one base distant, this may be a read error. The V call is TRBV29-1, the J call TRBJ2-5; TRBD1 might be the D (6 bases). Trimming stripped 8 bases from V and 5 bases from J, with 18 bases between. The germline V gene encodes CDR1 SQVTM and CDR2 ANQGSEA. The CDR3 is 13 amino acids. The CDR3 loop reads CSIMTGQTETQYF. CDR3 nucleotides: TGCAGCATCATGACAGGCCAAACGGAGACCCAGTACTTC.

This clonotype was seen many times. The chain joins TRBV12-3 or TRBV12-4 to TRBJ2-2; D gene uncertain. The ends were cut back, 6 bases at V and 4 bases at J, with 9 bases in the middle. The CDR3 runs to 13 residues. CDR3: CASRNLGTGELFF. The CDR3 DNA sequence: TGTGCCAGCAGGAACCTGGGCACCGGGGAGCTGTTTTTT.

The V gene is TRBV7-2, the J gene TRBJ2-7; perhaps D is TRBD1 or TRBD2 (5 bases each). The CDR3 sequence is 13 residues long. Germline CDR1 and CDR2: SGHTA and FQGNSA. Trimming left V 4 bases short and J 4 bases short, with 11 bases between. CDR3 nucleotide sequence: TGTGCCAGCAGCTACCTGAGGGGATACGAGCAGTACTTC. It is translated as CASSYLRGYEQYF.

The chain couples TRBV5-4 to TRBJ1-3; TRBD1 aligns across 12 bases. Germline V lookup: CDR1 SGHNT, CDR2 YYREEE (reference sequence). Trimming removed 2 bases from V and 1 base from J; junction bases left unmatched: 4. The CDR3 totals 17 residues. CDR3 region: CASSFGTGGFSGNTIYF. CDR3 sequence (DNA): TGTGCCAGCAGCTTCGGGACAGGGGGCTTTTCTGGAAACACCATATATTTT.

As for this clonotype: This clone may be a read error of a much larger clone one base away. V usage is TRBV5-1 and J usage is TRBJ2-7; D unclear. The CDR3 is made up of 13 amino acids. The V gene's germline CDR1 is SGHRS and CDR2 YFSETQ. Trimming removed 5 bases from V and 5 bases from J, with 14 bases in between. The CDR3 loop reads CASSPQLLHEQYF. The CDR3 region has the DNA TGCGCCAGCAGTCCCCAACTCCTCCACGAGCAGTACTTC.

This clonotype was observed a handful of times. The rearrangement links TRBV6-1 to TRBJ2-1, with 7 bases fitting TRBD1. The CDR3 covers 13 residues. Germline CDR1 MNHNS, CDR2 SASEGT. J gave up 7 bases and V 6 bases, and 6 bases lay outside the gene matches. The chain's CDR3 is CASRMTGNNEQFF. CDR3 sequence (DNA): TGTGCCAGCAGAATGACAGGGAATAATGAGCAGTTCTTC.

The gene calls are TRBV7-9 and TRBJ2-3; TRBD1 agrees at 9 bases. V lost 3 bases to trimming and J lost 4 bases; unmatched junction nucleotides: 5. There are 15 residues in the CDR3. From germline, CDR1 is SEHNR and CDR2 FQNEAQ (reference sequence). Here the CDR3 DNA reads TGTGCCAGCAGCTTTGGGACAGGGCCCCCAGATACGCAGTATTTT. Translating it yields CASSFGTGPPDTQYF.

This clonotype appeared a few times. J is TRBJ2-3 and V is TRBV24-1; 9 nucleotides align to TRBD2. Germline-derived CDR1 and CDR2 are KGHDR and SFDVKD. The CDR3 totals 15 residues. After removal of 5 bases from V and 6 bases from J, the junction contained 8 bases not matched to a gene. This chain's CDR3 is CATSASGRPRDTQYF. Written as DNA, the CDR3 is TGTGCCACCAGTGCGAGCGGGAGGCCGAGGGATACGCAGTATTTT.

This clonotype was detected ten times or more. V is TRBV5-6 and J is TRBJ2-7, with D perhaps matching TRBD1 (6 bases). CDR1 and CDR2 from the germline V gene are SGHDT and YYEEEE. V was pared by 4 bases and J by 0 bases, with 11 bases between. This CDR3 is built from 14 residues. CDR3 in amino acids: CASSLDRTSYEQYF. The CDR3 DNA reads as TGTGCCAGCAGCCTGGACAGAACCTCCTACGAGCAGTACTTC.

This clonotype was recorded many times. V usage is TRBV9 and J usage is TRBJ2-1; TRBD2 aligns across 7 bases. CDR1 and CDR2 (germline): SGDLS, YYNGEE. The CDR3 runs to 15 residues. The ends lost 3 bases at V and 6 bases at J; junction bases unmatched: 9. The CDR3, as DNA: TGTGCCAGCAGCGCGTGGAGGGCGGGGGTCAATGAGCAGTTCTTC. Amino acids: CASSAWRAGVNEQFF.